Included here is one T cell receptor beta chain sequence, with context. Profiling relied on immunoSEQ multiplex PCR, and the TCRdb table lists in-frame clones only, not all of them. The data show roughly 150,000 clones, roughly 90% seen once. This sample stems from a study of control samples from healthy donors and cancer patients. From germline, CDR1 is SGDLS and CDR2 YYNGEE. This CDR3 contains 15 residues. The V gene lost 4 bases and the J gene lost 5 bases, with 19 bases spanning the gap. The receptor comes from a man aged 25 to 45 in good health. The V gene is TRBV9, the J gene TRBJ2-7; D is unresolved. The source material was blood. CDR3 in DNA: TGTGCCAGCAGCCCAGAAAACGCGTGGGTTGACGAGCAGTACTTC. It is translated as CASSPENAWVDEQYF.